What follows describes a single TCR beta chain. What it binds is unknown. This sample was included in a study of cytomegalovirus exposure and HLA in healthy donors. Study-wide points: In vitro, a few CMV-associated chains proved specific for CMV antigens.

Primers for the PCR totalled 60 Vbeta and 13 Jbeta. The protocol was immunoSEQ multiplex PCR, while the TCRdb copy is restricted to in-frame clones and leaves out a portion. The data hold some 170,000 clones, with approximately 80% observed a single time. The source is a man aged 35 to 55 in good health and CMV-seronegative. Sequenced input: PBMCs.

The CDR3 here is CASSLTSYPGDYGYTF. CDR3 coding DNA: TGTGCCAGCAGCTTAACATCCTACCCCGGAGACTATGGCTACACCTTC. The chain uses TRBV7-3 and TRBJ1-2; D unclear. V dropped 0 bases and J dropped 3 bases, with 14 bases sitting between them. This CDR3 has 16 amino acids. Germline V CDR1 and CDR2: SGHTA, FQGTGA.